The TCR beta chain under discussion was sequenced for a study of blood T cells in healthy people across ages. Combining a sample-barcoded 5' primer with a J-beta primer mix, a second PCR ran for roughly 7 to 12 cycles. TCRdb reanalysed the 5' RACE reads using MiXCR and keeps one entry per CDR3 protein. The top ten clones hold under 4.5% of a sample with about 800,000 distinct CDR3 sequences, 25% of them seen once. V shed 4 bases and J shed 0 bases, with 17 bases lying between them. The CDR3 is 17 amino acids. Germline CDR1 and CDR2: SGHTS and YDEGEE. This clonotype was recorded at least ten times. The same specimen was also included in a second study, on T cells of mothers and their children.

The rearrangement links TRBV5-8 to TRBJ2-4; D ambiguous. The specimen was blood. The receptor was isolated from a boy between 5 and 17 years old in good health. The CDR3 region has the DNA TGTGCCAGCAGCGGATCCCGCGTGACGGGAGCCAAAAACATTCAGTACTTC. Translated: CASSGSRVTGAKNIQYF.